Listed below are T cell receptor beta chains from one sample, sequenced in a study of response to subunit inactivated influenza vaccine. One entry per CDR3 protein, called by TCRdb with MiXCR from the RT-PCR reads. The sample gives more than 450,000 distinct CDR3 sequences, about 11% of which show up once; around 10% is in the top ten. This sample also belongs to another study, concerning T cells expressing NK-cell markers.

Specimen: PBMCs from blood, collected on the day of vaccination. The receptors derive from a man between 45 and 60 years old who received an inactivated influenza vaccine. CDR3s include the opening cysteine and the closing phenylalanine or tryptophan. Fields, in order: J gene, D gene, V gene, clone size, CDR3 DNA, CDR3 protein. D genes are given only for firm matches. Size is stated for part of the rows, as once, few or many counts, or as a class when the clone is expanded.

TRBJ2-7,TRBD1,TRBV29-1,many,TGCAGCGTGTCTGCCGGGACAGGGGGGTACGAGCAGTACTTC,CSVSAGTGGYEQYF
TRBJ2-1,TRBD2,TRBV6-2/TRBV6-3,few,TGTGCCAGCAGTTACTCGATAGCGGGAGGGATAAGCTCCTACAATGAGCAGTTCTTC,CASSYSIAGGISSYNEQFF
TRBJ2-2,NA,TRBV12-3/TRBV12-4,NA,TGTGCCAGCAGCCGAGGCCTCCTGAACACCGGGGAGCTGTTTTTT,CASSRGLLNTGELFF
TRBJ2-5,TRBD2,TRBV7-2,NA,TGTGCCAGCAGCTTAGGGGGAGCGGCGGGAGAAGAGACCCAGTACTTC,CASSLGGAAGEETQYF
TRBJ2-4,NA,TRBV7-2,once,TGTGCCAGCAGCTTACGGACAGCCAGCCCAGCCAAAAACATTCAGTACTTC,CASSLRTASPAKNIQYF
TRBJ1-5,NA,TRBV6-5,few,TGTGCCAGCATGGGGGCCAATCAGCCCCAGCATTTT,CASMGANQPQHF
TRBJ2-1,TRBD2,TRBV20-1,many,TGCAGTGCCAAGACTAGCGGGAGTGGCAATGAGCAGTTCTTC,CSAKTSGSGNEQFF
TRBJ2-5,TRBD2,TRBV30,few,TGTGCCTGGAATCCGGGACTAGCGGGGGTTCGAGAGACCCAGTACTTC,CAWNPGLAGVRETQYF
TRBJ2-4,NA,TRBV29-1,NA,TGCAGCGTTGAAAACAGGACCCTTGCAGCCAAAAACATTCAGTACTTC,CSVENRTLAAKNIQYF
TRBJ2-1,NA,TRBV20-1,many,TGCAGTGCTAGAGATAGGACAGTCTCCAATGAGCAGTTCTTC,CSARDRTVSNEQFF
TRBJ2-7,TRBD2,TRBV20-1,NA,TGCAGTGCTAGGGGCGTAGCGGGAACTTACGAGCAGTACTTC,CSARGVAGTYEQYF
TRBJ1-5,NA,TRBV10-3,NA,TGTGCCATCAGTGAGTCTAGGGGGGATAGCAATCAGCCCCAGCATTTT,CAISESRGDSNQPQHF
TRBJ2-7,TRBD2,TRBV6-2/TRBV6-3,NA,TGTGCCAGCAATATAGCGGGGTCCTACGAGCAGTACTTC,CASNIAGSYEQYF
TRBJ2-4,NA,TRBV29-1,few,TGCAGCGGCGGGTCAGCGAATGATGGCATTCAGTACTTC,CSGGSANDGIQYF
TRBJ1-1,NA,TRBV21-1,many,TGTGCCAGCAGCATGGGGTCAGAAAACACTGAAGCTTTCTTT,CASSMGSENTEAFF
TRBJ2-4,NA,TRBV20-1,NA,TGCAGTGCTCGAAACTGGGACCTTTCTGCCAAAAACATTCAGTACTTC,CSARNWDLSAKNIQYF
TRBJ1-2,NA,TRBV12-3/TRBV12-4,many,TGTGCCAGCAGTTTATCATCTTCGAGGGGTTTACGCTTTGGCTACACCTTC,CASSLSSSRGLRFGYTF
TRBJ1-1,NA,TRBV18,NA,TGTGCCAGTTCGGACACCCGGAACACTGAAGCTTTCTTT,CASSDTRNTEAFF
TRBJ2-7,NA,TRBV20-1,few,TGCAGTGCTAGAGGGTGGCGGAGTTACGAGCAGTACTTC,CSARGWRSYEQYF
TRBJ2-1,TRBD2,TRBV5-1,NA,TGCGCCAGCAGCTTGGCCGGGGCAGCGGGAGGGCCATCTGAGCAGTTCTTC,CASSLAGAAGGPSEQFF
TRBJ2-1,TRBD2,TRBV2,NA,TGTGCCAGCAGTGAACTAGCGGGGGGGCCCCAGGATGAGCAGTTCTTC,CASSELAGGPQDEQFF
TRBJ2-3,NA,TRBV7-8,many,TGTGCCAGCAGCAGCAGAGGGGGAGGGGATCTATTGCAGTATTTT,CASSSRGGGDLLQYF